This T cell receptor (beta chain) was sequenced for a study of T cells in Graves' hyperthyroidism and ophthalmopathy. Amplification of TCR beta CDR3 regions used RNA as the template. The TCR CDR3 first-round RT-PCR relied on the HTBI primer set. Using its own MiXCR run on the multiplex PCR reads, TCRdb lists one record per CDR3 protein. The sample comprises hundreds of thousands of distinct CDR3 sequences, roughly 40% of which are singletons, and about 8.9% rests with the top ten. The V gene end was trimmed by 6 bases and the J gene end by 9 bases; junction bases not matched to a gene: 5. CDR3 length: 13 residues. From germline, CDR1 is SNHLY and CDR2 FYNNEI. This clonotype was seen repeatedly, ten times or more.

The TCR originated in a man aged 18-30 years with Graves' hyperthyroidism. The specimen sequenced was blood. This sequence joins TRBV2 and TRBJ1-5; 10 bases align to TRBD1. The CDR3 spells CASRGQGRLPQHF. The CDR3 DNA reads TGTGCCAGCAGGGGACAGGGGCGGCTGCCCCAGCATTTT.